Presented here are 32 T cell receptor beta chains from one specimen sequenced in a study of PD-1 blockade in classical Hodgkin lymphoma (dated by TCRdb to 2020 to 2022). Library prep was done by the immunoSEQ multiplex PCR assay. The immuneACCESS repertoire file appears here via TCRdb, limited to in-frame rearrangements. These files lack a portion of the clones; in checked studies, under half of the deficit traces to unresolved V genes, and the cause of the others is not known. For this sample there are approximately 84,000 clones; around 90% appear just once. Less than 25% of the sample goes to the ten largest clones. The label giving this sample's time point can be read as: cycle 1 day 1 (C1D1), immediately before nivolumab initiation. Every trial patient had relapsed following autologous stem cell transplantation, and prior brentuximab vedotin exposure was what differed among cohorts A, B and C.

The sequencing here drew on peripheral blood mononuclear cells (PBMCs), taken at baseline. The receptors derive from a human donor with classical Hodgkin lymphoma.

V usage is TRBV11-2 and J usage is TRBJ1-2, with D perhaps matching TRBD1 (6 bases). CDR3 length equals 14 residues. Germline V CDR1 and CDR2: SGHAT, FQNNGV. Trimming removed 3 bases from V and 9 bases from J, with 17 bases in between. The CDR3 DNA sequence: TGTGCCAGCAGCTTGGAGCGACAGGTCGGGCGCTACACCTTC. This translates into CASSLERQVGRYTF. Full variable domain (missing parts from reference TRBV11-2 and TRBJ1-2): EAGVAQSPRYKIIEKRQSVAFWCNPISGHATLYWYQQILGQGPKLLIQFQNNGVVDDSQLPKDRFSAERLKGVDSTLKIQPAKLEDSAVYLCASSLERQVGRYTFGSGTRLTVV.

The chain combines TRBV2 with TRBJ2-1, with 10 positions matching TRBD2. CDR3 length equals 17 residues. The V and J ends lost 1 base and 7 bases, in that order; junction bases with no gene match: 10. Germline V gene sequence: CDR1 SNHLY, CDR2 FYNNEI. The CDR3 nucleotides read TGTGCCAGCAGTGAAGGCAGGACTAGCGGCCGTGGGAATGAGCAGTTCTTC. Its protein product is CASSEGRTSGRGNEQFF.

Only one count was recorded for this clone. V usage is TRBV6-5 and J usage is TRBJ1-1; D is uncertain. V shed 6 bases and J shed 2 bases, with 13 bases lying between them. The CDR3 totals 14 residues. Germline assignment: CDR1 MNHEY and CDR2 SVGAGI. Here the CDR3 DNA reads TGTGCCAGCAGGTACCGACAACCTAACACTGAAGCTTTCTTT. Its protein is CASRYRQPNTEAFF.

The J gene is TRBJ2-2, the V gene TRBV4-3; TRBD2 agrees at 11 bases. Germline V gene data show CDR1 as LGHNA and CDR2 as YSLEER. The ends lost 0 bases at V and 5 bases at J; junction bases unmatched: 14. The CDR3 consists of 20 residues. The CDR3 reads CASSQDSPLAGEYGTGELFF. CDR3 sequence (DNA): TGCGCCAGCAGCCAAGATTCTCCACTAGCGGGAGAATATGGGACCGGGGAGCTGTTTTTT.

The CDR3: CAISAQGNTIYF. In DNA, the CDR3 is TGTGCCATCAGTGCACAAGGAAACACCATATATTTT. This chain uses TRBV10-3 with TRBJ1-3; D unclear. Trimming removed 4 bases from V and 4 bases from J, with 5 bases in between. Germline V gene lookup returns CDR1 ENHRY and CDR2 SYGVKD. The CDR3 covers 12 residues.

The chain employs TRBV6-5 and TRBJ1-5; 10 nucleotides match TRBD1. Per the germline V gene, CDR1 is MNHEY and CDR2 is SVGAGI. CDR3 size: 12 residues. V was pared by 6 bases and J by 7 bases, with 0 bases of the junction left unmatched. The CDR3 is CASRTGGQPQHF. The CDR3 nucleotides are TGTGCCAGCAGGACAGGGGGCCAGCCCCAGCATTTT.

The V and J genes are TRBV6-5 and TRBJ2-2; D gene ambiguous. The CDR3 is made up of 14 amino acids. Trimming took off 2 bases at V and 5 bases at J, with 9 bases between the two ends. Germline-derived CDR1 and CDR2 are MNHEY and SVGAGI. CDR3 loop: CASSYGEMTGELFF. In DNA, the CDR3 is TGTGCCAGCAGTTACGGGGAAATGACCGGGGAGCTGTTTTTT.

The chain has TRBV2 and TRBJ2-5, with a weak D call TRBD2 (5 bases). Germline V lookup: CDR1 SNHLY, CDR2 FYNNEI. CDR3 length: 14 amino acids. Trimming took off 9 bases at V and 4 bases at J, with 18 bases between the two ends. The DNA for the CDR3 is TGTGCCAGTCACGGGGTGGCGATCGGAGAGACCCAGTACTTC. Its translation is CASHGVAIGETQYF.

This chain links TRBV30 with TRBJ1-2, with D uncertain. This CDR3 contains 15 residues. The germline gives CDR1 GTSNPN, CDR2 SVGIG (reference sequence). V was shortened by 1 base and J by 4 bases, with 16 bases between the two germline ends. The CDR3 region is CAWSGRLPGAYGYTF. In DNA form, the CDR3 reads TGTGCCTGGAGTGGACGGCTCCCAGGCGCCTATGGCTACACCTTC.

The V gene is TRBV2, the J gene TRBJ2-7; a weak D match, TRBD2 (5 bases). Trimming removed 7 bases from V and 3 bases from J, with 16 bases in between. The CDR3 extends over 14 amino acids. Germline V gene sequence: CDR1 SNHLY, CDR2 FYNNEI. The CDR3 DNA reads as TGTGCCAGCAAGGTCTCTCCGGGAAACTACGAGCAGTACTTC. Its protein is CASKVSPGNYEQYF.

CDR3 coding DNA: TGCGCCAGCAGCTTAAACGGCTACCTCCAAGAGACCCAGTACTTC. Protein sequence: CASSLNGYLQETQYF. The V call is TRBV5-1, the J call TRBJ2-5; D unresolved. The CDR3 sequence is 15 residues long. Germline CDR1 and CDR2: SGHRS and YFSETQ. V was clipped by 2 bases and J by 1 base, with 12 bases between them.

This chain joins TRBV5-6 and TRBJ2-7, with D tentatively TRBD1 (6 bases). CDR1 is SGHDT and CDR2 is YYEEEE in the germline V gene. Trimming left V 4 bases short and J 3 bases short, with 11 bases between. This CDR3 spans 13 amino acids. The CDR3 is CASSIRTVYEQYF. CDR3 sequence (DNA): TGTGCCAGCAGCATCCGGACAGTCTACGAGCAGTACTTC. The full variable domain, in which reference TRBV5-6 and TRBJ2-7 provide the parts outside the CDR3, is DAGVTQSPTHLIKTRGQQVTLRCSPKSGHDTVSWYQQALGQGPQFIFQYYEEEERQRGNFPDRFSGHQFPNYSSELNVNALLLGDSALYLCASSIRTVYEQYFGPGTRLTVT.

V usage is TRBV29-1 and J usage is TRBJ2-3, with 9 positions matching TRBD2. Germline V gene data show CDR1 as SQVTM and CDR2 as ANQGSEA. With 3 bases clipped from V and 4 bases from J, the junction kept 17 bases outside the gene matches. This CDR3 is 18 amino acids long. CDR3 in DNA: TGCAGCGTTGAGCTGGGACACTATAGCGGGAGAGGACCAGATACGCAGTATTTT. As protein: CSVELGHYSGRGPDTQYF.

The chain recombines TRBV6-5 with TRBJ2-3; the match to TRBD2 covers 8 bases. The CDR3 is 16 amino acids. Trimming at V came to 0 bases and at J to 0 bases, leaving 2 bases not matched to a gene. The germline V gene has CDR1 MNHEY and CDR2 SVGAGI. CDR3: CASSYSASGSTDTQYF. The CDR3 DNA sequence: TGTGCCAGCAGTTACTCGGCTAGCGGGAGCACAGATACGCAGTATTTT.

Here the CDR3 DNA reads TGTGCCAGCAGGGACGGCAGGGGGCTTTGGGAAAAACTGTTTTTT. Its translation: CASRDGRGLWEKLFF. The chain carries TRBV6-5 and TRBJ1-4; TRBD1 matches 8 bases. Germline CDR1 MNHEY, CDR2 SVGAGI. Trimming removed 6 bases from V and 8 bases from J; junction bases left unmatched: 11. This CDR3 contains 15 residues.

The rearrangement uses TRBV6-6 and TRBJ1-5; D unresolved. Trimming pared 9 bases from V and 1 base from J, leaving 7 bases between. CDR1 and CDR2 from the germline V gene are MNHNY and SVGAGI (reference sequence). This CDR3 comprises 12 residues. This CDR3 reads CASHMSNQPQHF. CDR3 nucleotide sequence: TGTGCCAGTCACATGAGCAATCAGCCCCAGCATTTT.

This sequence joins TRBV30 and TRBJ2-7; D may be TRBD2 (5 bases). V was trimmed by 0 bases and J by 6 bases, leaving 18 bases between them. Germline-derived CDR1 and CDR2 are GTSNPN and SVGIG (reference sequence). The CDR3 runs to 15 residues. The CDR3 sequence: CAWSVLGLAGGEQYF. CDR3 nucleotides: TGTGCCTGGAGTGTACTAGGGTTGGCGGGTGGCGAGCAGTACTTC.

The chain is built from TRBV2 and TRBJ1-4; 9 nucleotides align to TRBD1. CDR1 SNHLY and CDR2 FYNNEI come from the germline V gene. The V gene end was trimmed by 4 bases and the J gene end by 5 bases; junction bases not matched to a gene: 5. This CDR3 spans 15 amino acids. This CDR3 reads CASSVGGTGNEKLFF. DNA of the CDR3: TGTGCCAGCAGTGTGGGAGGGACAGGGAATGAAAAACTGTTTTTT.

The chain is built from TRBV9 and TRBJ2-1, with 8 bases that match TRBD2. Germline CDR1 reads SGDLS; CDR2 reads YYNGEE. The junction had 8 bases not matched to a gene; V was cut back by 4 bases and J by 5 bases. The CDR3 is 15 residues long. The CDR3 DNA follows: TGTGCCAGCAGCCCCGTAGCGGGACTCGACAATGAGCAGTTCTTC. This gives the protein CASSPVAGLDNEQFF. Filled out from reference TRBV9 and TRBJ2-1, the complete variable domain reads DSGVTQTPKHLITATGQRVTLRCSPRSGDLSVYWYQQSLDQGLQFLIQYYNGEERAKGNILERFSAQQFPDLHSELNLSSLELGDSALYFCASSPVAGLDNEQFFGPGTRLTVL.

The chain uses TRBV10-3 and TRBJ1-2; 8 bases align to TRBD1. V gave up 6 bases and J gave up 6 bases; unmatched junction bases: 9. This CDR3 is built from 14 residues. Germline V CDR1 and CDR2: ENHRY, SYGVKD. In DNA, the CDR3 is TGTGCCATCAGCTTCGACAGGGGCGGCGATGGCTACACCTTC. Its translation is CAISFDRGGDGYTF.

This sequence joins TRBV6-5 and TRBJ2-2; TRBD2 matches 8 bases. The CDR3 is 16 amino acids. Germline values: CDR1 MNHEY, CDR2 SVGAGI. The J segment lost 4 bases and the V segment lost 2 bases, leaving 6 bases of the junction unmatched. The CDR3 sequence: CASSYRAGDGTGELFF. The CDR3 DNA reads as TGTGCCAGCAGTTACAGAGCGGGAGACGGCACCGGGGAGCTGTTTTTT.

The chain links TRBV7-9 to TRBJ1-1; the match to TRBD1 covers 10 bases. The germline V gene has CDR1 SEHNR and CDR2 FQNEAQ (reference sequence). V dropped 4 bases and J dropped 1; count of bases not matched to a gene: 6. The CDR3 totals 16 residues. The CDR3 is CASSSWTGGKNTEAFF. CDR3 nucleotide sequence: TGTGCCAGCAGCTCCTGGACAGGGGGTAAGAACACTGAAGCTTTCTTT.

The chain carries TRBV27 and TRBJ2-2; 8 bases map to TRBD1. This CDR3 is built from 15 residues. Germline V gene data show CDR1 as MNHEY and CDR2 as SMNVEV (reference sequence). Trimming cost V 11 bases and J 2 bases; bases outside gene matches: 10. The CDR3 here is CAVGRGPFNTGELFF. The CDR3, as DNA: TGTGCCGTCGGCAGGGGGCCTTTCAACACCGGGGAGCTGTTTTTT.

The chain uses TRBV6-5 and TRBJ2-7, with 9 positions matching TRBD1. Per the germline V gene, CDR1 is MNHEY and CDR2 is SVGAGI. The trim removed 8 bases at V and 5 bases at J, leaving 10 bases unmatched. The CDR3 sequence is 14 residues long. The CDR3 region has the DNA TGTGCCAGCGGCTGGGACAGGGCATTCGACGAGCAGTACTTC. Translating gives CASGWDRAFDEQYF.

This clone has more than one count but fewer than ten. J is TRBJ2-2 and V is TRBV27, with D maybe TRBD2 (6 bases). Trimming pared 5 bases from V and 10 bases from J, leaving 14 bases between. Germline V CDR1 and CDR2: MNHEY, SMNVEV (reference sequence). The length of the CDR3 is 13 residues. CDR3 in DNA: TGTGCCAGCAGTCTCGGGACTCCGTTGGAGCTGTTTTTT. Protein sequence: CASSLGTPLELFF.

The V gene is TRBV28, the J gene TRBJ1-5, with a tentative D call TRBD1 (5 bases). Looked up from germline, CDR1 is MDHEN and CDR2 is SYDVKM. V was trimmed by 7 bases and J by 2 bases, leaving 15 bases between them. There are 15 residues in the CDR3. CDR3 DNA sequence: TGTGCCAGCACTGGGGGGGGGAAGGGCAATCAGCCCCAGCATTTT. Translation: CASTGGGKGNQPQHF.

As DNA, the CDR3 is TGTGCCAGCAGCCAGTTGGGCCCCGGGGAGCTGTTTTTT. Its protein product is CASSQLGPGELFF. This sequence joins TRBV14 and TRBJ2-2; D is unresolved. Trimming removed 3 bases at V and 6 bases at J, with 8 bases between. From germline, CDR1 is SGHDN and CDR2 FVKESK. This CDR3 is 13 amino acids long.

The chain employs TRBV30 and TRBJ1-2, with TRBD1 as a possible D gene (6 bases). The germline V and J ends were trimmed by 3 bases and 2 bases, with 10 bases remaining between them. The germline V gene encodes CDR1 GTSNPN and CDR2 SVGIG (reference sequence). This CDR3 comprises 13 residues. Here the CDR3 reads CAWSATGNYGYTF. CDR3 bases: TGTGCCTGGAGCGCAACAGGGAACTATGGCTACACCTTC.

The genes are TRBV6-5 and TRBJ2-3, with TRBD2 matching 9 bases. The CDR3 totals 14 residues. The V and J ends lost 6 bases and 2 bases, in that order; junction bases with no gene match: 3. Per the germline V gene, CDR1 is MNHEY and CDR2 is SVGAGI. CDR3 DNA sequence: TGTGCCAGCAGAAGGACTAGCGCCACAGATACGCAGTATTTT. It codes for CASRRTSATDTQYF.

The chain couples TRBV30 to TRBJ1-3; D possibly corresponds to TRBD1 (5 bases). Looked up from germline, CDR1 is GTSNPN and CDR2 is SVGIG (reference sequence). The CDR3 contains 18 residues. Trimming pared 5 bases from V and 0 bases from J, leaving 23 bases between. CDR3 sequence (DNA): TGTGCCTGGCACGGTTTAACGGTGGGGGGGAACTCTGGAAACACCATATATTTT. This encodes CAWHGLTVGGNSGNTIYF.

The chain has TRBV19 and TRBJ1-5; 10 nucleotides agree with TRBD1. This CDR3 region has 18 residues. Unmatched junction bases numbered 10, after V lost 5 bases and J lost 0 bases. Germline values: CDR1 LNHDA, CDR2 SQIVND (reference sequence). CDR3 amino acids: CASSPGQGPLYSNQPQHF. The CDR3 DNA is TGTGCCAGTAGTCCGGGACAGGGGCCTCTTTATAGCAATCAGCCCCAGCATTTT.

The chain employs TRBV7-9 and TRBJ1-1; D remains ambiguous. The CDR3 has 13 amino acids. Between the trimmed V and J ends, which lost 5 bases and 4 bases, there was a span of 11 bases. CDR1 is SEHNR and CDR2 is FQNEAQ in the germline V gene (reference sequence). The CDR3 nucleotides are TGTGCCAGCAGCGGACGTAGGGTCACTGAAGCTTTCTTT. This codes for CASSGRRVTEAFF.